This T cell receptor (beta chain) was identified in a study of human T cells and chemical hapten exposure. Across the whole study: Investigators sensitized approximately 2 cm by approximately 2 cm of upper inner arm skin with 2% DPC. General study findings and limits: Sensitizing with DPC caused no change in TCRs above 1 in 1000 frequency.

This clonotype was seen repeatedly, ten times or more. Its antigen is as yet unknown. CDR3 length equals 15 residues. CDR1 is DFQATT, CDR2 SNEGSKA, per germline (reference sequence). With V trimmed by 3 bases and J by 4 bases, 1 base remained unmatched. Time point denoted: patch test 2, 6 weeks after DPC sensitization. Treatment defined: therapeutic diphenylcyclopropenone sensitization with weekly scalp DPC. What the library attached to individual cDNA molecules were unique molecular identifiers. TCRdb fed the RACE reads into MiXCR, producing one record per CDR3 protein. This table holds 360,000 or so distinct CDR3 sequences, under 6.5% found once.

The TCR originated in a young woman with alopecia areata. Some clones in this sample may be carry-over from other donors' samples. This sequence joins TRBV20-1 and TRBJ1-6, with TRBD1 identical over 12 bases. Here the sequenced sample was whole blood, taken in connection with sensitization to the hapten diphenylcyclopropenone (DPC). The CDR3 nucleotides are TGCAGTGCTAGGGGACAGGGGGCATATAATTCACCCCTCCACTTT. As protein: CSARGQGAYNSPLHF.